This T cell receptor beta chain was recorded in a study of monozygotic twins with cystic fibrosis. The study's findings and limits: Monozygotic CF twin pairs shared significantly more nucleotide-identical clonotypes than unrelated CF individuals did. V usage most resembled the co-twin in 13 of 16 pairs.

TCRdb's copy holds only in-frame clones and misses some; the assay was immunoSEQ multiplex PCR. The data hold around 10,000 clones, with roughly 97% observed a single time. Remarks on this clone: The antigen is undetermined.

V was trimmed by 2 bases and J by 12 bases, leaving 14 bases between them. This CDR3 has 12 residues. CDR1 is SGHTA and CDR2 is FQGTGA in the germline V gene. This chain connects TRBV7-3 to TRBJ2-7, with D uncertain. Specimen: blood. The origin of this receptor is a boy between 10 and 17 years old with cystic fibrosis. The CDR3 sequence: CASSLDRSRWYF. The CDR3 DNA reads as TGTGCCAGCAGCTTAGATAGGAGTCGTTGGTACTTC.